This passage covers 12 T cell receptor beta chains from one sample sequenced in a study of regulatory T cells in long-lasting Graves disease. Arm-PCR of CDR3 regions and iRepertoire HTBI primers were used to build TCR beta libraries. TCRdb itself ran the multiplex PCR reads through MiXCR, one entry per CDR3 protein. The table has about 400,000 distinct CDR3 sequences, 14% to 15% seen once; the top ten hold about 7.6%. Time point described: newly diagnosed GD, antithyroid drugs for less than 3 months. PBMC RNA was the source of the TCR library. The sample was also reused in another study, on T cells in Graves' hyperthyroidism and ophthalmopathy.

The sequenced sample was peripheral blood mononuclear cells (PBMCs), obtained at new diagnosis, from a patient treated with antithyroid drugs. These receptors came from a woman between 40 and 55 years old with Graves disease.

This CDR3 reads CASSRGQANTGELFF. The CDR3 DNA follows: TGTGCCAGCAGCCGCGGACAGGCTAACACCGGGGAGCTGTTTTTT. The rearrangement joins TRBV12-3 or TRBV12-4 to TRBJ2-2, with TRBD1 matching 7 bases. CDR3 size: 15 residues. Losses at the gene ends were 6 bases for V and 2 bases for J; bases not matched to a gene: 6.

This clonotype has at least ten counts. The gene calls are TRBV6-6 and TRBJ2-7; D is perhaps TRBD2 (6 bases). The V gene's germline CDR1 is MNHNY and CDR2 SVGAGI (reference sequence). Deletions cut 0 bases from V and 7 bases from J, with 7 bases between. The CDR3 runs to 12 residues. CDR3 DNA: TGTGCCAGCAGTTACTCGGGGGGAGAGCAGTACTTC. It codes for CASSYSGGEQYF.

The table lists this clonotype with many counts. The chain joins TRBV29-1 to TRBJ2-3; TRBD1 matches 12 bases. This CDR3 is 16 amino acids long. V lost 0 bases, J lost 3 bases, and 4 bases stayed unmatched. Germline V gene data show CDR1 as SQVTM and CDR2 as ANQGSEA. CDR3 DNA: TGCAGCGTTGAAGAACCGGGACAGGGGGCTACAGATACGCAGTATTTT. It translates to CSVEEPGQGATDTQYF.

This clonotype was observed many times. This rearrangement joins TRBV10-3 to TRBJ2-7, with 10 bases lining up with TRBD2. The CDR3 spans 14 residues. CDR1 is ENHRY and CDR2 is SYGVKD in the germline V gene. J gave up 6 bases and V 8 bases, and 10 bases lay outside the gene matches. The CDR3 DNA reads as TGTGCCATCCGCCGGGAGCGGGAGGGCGGCGAGCAGTACTTC. Protein sequence: CAIRREREGGEQYF.

Many counts were recorded for this clonotype. V gene TRBV10-3 combines with J gene TRBJ2-2; 9 bases are a match to TRBD2. With 0 bases clipped from V and 0 bases from J, the junction kept 5 bases outside the gene matches. Per germline, CDR1 ENHRY and CDR2 SYGVKD. The CDR3 spans 18 residues. The CDR3 is CAISESRGLASNTGELFF. CDR3 nucleotide sequence: TGTGCCATCAGTGAGTCGCGGGGACTAGCATCGAACACCGGGGAGCTGTTTTTT.

DNA of the CDR3: TGCGCCAGCAGCGGTGGACTTGATGGTAGCAATCAGCCCCAGCATTTT. This codes for CASSGGLDGSNQPQHF. The rearrangement uses TRBV10-1 and TRBJ1-5; D is unclear. V lost 6 bases and J lost 0, with 15 bases in between. Germline loops: CDR1 WNHNN, CDR2 SYGVQD (reference sequence). The CDR3 has 16 amino acids.

This clonotype was picked up many times. The chain combines TRBV29-1 with TRBJ2-7, with 7 bases lining up with TRBD1. Trimming removed 2 bases from V and 2 bases from J; junction bases left unmatched: 3. This CDR3 has 13 residues. From germline, CDR1 is SQVTM and CDR2 ANQGSEA. This chain's CDR3 is CSVESDRPYEQYF. The CDR3 nucleotides are TGCAGCGTTGAATCGGACAGGCCCTACGAGCAGTACTTC.

The chain combines TRBV5-6 with TRBJ2-1, with a weak D call TRBD2 (5 bases). The CDR3 length is 17 residues. Germline loops: CDR1 SGHDT, CDR2 YYEEEE. V was shortened by 0 bases and J by 7 bases, with 20 bases between the two germline ends. CDR3 amino acids: CASSLGFSGGRGNEQFF. CDR3 DNA: TGTGCCAGCAGCTTGGGGTTCTCGGGCGGGCGAGGTAATGAGCAGTTCTTC.

This clonotype has just a few counts. The V call is TRBV6-2 or TRBV6-3, the J call TRBJ1-1; 9 nucleotides align to TRBD1. Germline trimming cut 6 bases from V and 8 bases from J; bases unmatched to any gene: 7. Germline V gene lookup returns CDR1 MNHEY and CDR2 SVGEGT. This CDR3 is 13 amino acids long. The CDR3 region is CASSHGTGKEAFF. The CDR3 DNA reads as TGTGCCAGCAGCCATGGGACAGGGAAAGAAGCTTTCTTT.

The CDR3 coding sequence is TGTGCCAGCAGCCAAGCCAGGGTAGGAGATGGCTACACCTTC. This gives the protein CASSQARVGDGYTF. The chain employs TRBV3-1 and TRBJ1-2, with a tentative D call TRBD1 (5 bases). In germline, CDR1 is LGHDT, CDR2 YNNKEL (reference sequence). The length of the CDR3 is 14 residues. Trimming left V 1 base short and J 6 bases short, with 12 bases between.

Regarding this clonotype: Only one base separates this from a far larger clonotype, so it likely reflects a read error. The DNA for the CDR3 is TGTGCCAGCAGTTTCGGGACAGGGAGAGATACCCAGTACTTC. It codes for CASSFGTGRDTQYF. V usage is TRBV12-3 or TRBV12-4 and J usage is TRBJ2-1; TRBD1 agrees at 9 bases. Gene TRBJ2-5 matches the end of the DNA better, so the J call may be wrong. This CDR3 has 14 amino acids.

This clonotype has ten or more counts. The chain has TRBV7-9 and TRBJ2-2, with TRBD2 matching 10 bases. This CDR3 comprises 15 residues. Germline trimming cut 5 bases from V and 9 bases from J; bases unmatched to any gene: 9. Germline values: CDR1 SEHNR, CDR2 FQNEAQ (reference sequence). The CDR3 is CASSQRTSGERELFF. The CDR3 nucleotides are TGTGCCAGCAGCCAAAGGACTAGCGGCGAGAGGGAGCTGTTTTTT.